The TCR beta chain described here comes from a study of T cell repertoires in cytomegalovirus infection. V shed 6 bases and J shed 1 base, with 12 bases lying between them. The CDR3 has 14 residues. TCRdb re-analysed the reads in MiXCR, keeping a single row per CDR3 protein. Counted here are 80,000 to 90,000 distinct CDR3 sequences, approximately 45% occurring once; the ten biggest clones make up 80% to 95%. This clonotype was seen more than once but under ten times. No antigen is known for it. Whole-study findings and limits: In two of eight donors, the top clonotype was HLA-C-restricted CMV-specific.

This TCR was sampled from a human donor in good health (CMV status not recorded). Some clones in this sample may be carry-over from other donors' samples. The specimen comprised CD8+ T cells from cultured PBMCs, sampled from culture after CMV antigen stimulation. The V gene is TRBV12-3 or TRBV12-4, the J gene TRBJ1-1, with D possibly being TRBD1 (5 bases). The CDR3 here is CASSTGRRNTEAFF. The CDR3 DNA is TGTGCCAGCAGCACGGGACGACGGAACACTGAAGCTTTCTTT.